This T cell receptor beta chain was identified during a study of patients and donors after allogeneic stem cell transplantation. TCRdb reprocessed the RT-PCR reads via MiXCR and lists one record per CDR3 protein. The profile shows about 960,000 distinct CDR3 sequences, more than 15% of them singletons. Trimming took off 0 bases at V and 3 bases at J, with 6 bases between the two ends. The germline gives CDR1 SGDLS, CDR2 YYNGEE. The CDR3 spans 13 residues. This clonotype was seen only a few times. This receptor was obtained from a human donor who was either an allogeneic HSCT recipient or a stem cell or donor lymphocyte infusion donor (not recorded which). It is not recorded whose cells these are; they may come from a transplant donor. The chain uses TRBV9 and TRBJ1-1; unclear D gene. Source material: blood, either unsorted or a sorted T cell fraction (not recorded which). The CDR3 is CASSVELDTEAFF. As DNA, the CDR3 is TGTGCCAGCAGCGTAGAGTTGGACACTGAAGCTTTCTTT.